One T cell receptor (beta chain) is described in this entry. Only in-frame clones appear in the TCRdb table, and some are missing; sequencing was by immunoSEQ multiplex PCR. This table holds about 120,000 clones, about 91% found once. CDR1 SNHLY and CDR2 FYNNEI come from the germline V gene. Trimming cost V 7 bases and J 6 bases; bases outside gene matches: 8. This CDR3 contains 16 residues. This sample is part of a study of control samples from healthy donors and cancer patients. The clonotype originates from a man aged 35-49 years in good health. The chain employs TRBV2 and TRBJ2-1; 14 positions agree with TRBD2. What was sequenced was blood. CDR3 sequence: CASNWGLAGEGNEQFF. The CDR3 nucleotides read TGTGCCAGCAACTGGGGACTAGCGGGGGAGGGCAATGAGCAGTTCTTC.